The source of this T cell receptor (beta chain) is a study of cytomegalovirus exposure and HLA in healthy donors. Whole-study results and caveats: It was taken for granted in presence/absence analyses that sequencing depth across donors was roughly uniform.

Comment on this clone: What it binds is not known.

Primers included in the PCR were 60 Vbeta and 13 Jbeta primers. Only in-frame clones appear in the TCRdb table, and some are missing; sequencing was by immunoSEQ multiplex PCR. The data show some 110,000 clones, with approximately 80% seen just once and around 4.2% held by the top ten. The V and J ends lost 0 bases and 2 bases, in that order; junction bases with no gene match: 14. The germline CDR1 and CDR2 sequences are LNHDA and SQIVND (reference sequence). This CDR3 is 19 amino acids long. The sequence came from a woman between 25 and 40 years old in good health and CMV-seronegative. The chain carries TRBV19 and TRBJ2-5; 8 nucleotides match TRBD2. The specimen sequenced was PBMCs. CDR3 DNA sequence: TGTGCCAGTAGTATAGATCTCGGGAGGGAAGGTTCTCCTCAAGAGACCCAGTACTTC. Translated, it gives CASSIDLGREGSPQETQYF.